This T cell receptor (beta chain) derives from a study of shared clonotypes between healthy human individuals. Study summary: Those who served as donors were a couple of women and a few men between the ages of 18 and 49.

Clones were sequenced by immunoSEQ multiplex PCR, and TCRdb holds only the in-frame ones, with some missing. The sample includes some 550,000 clones, around 97% of them seen just once. V was pared by 0 bases and J by 4 bases, with 8 bases of the junction left unmatched. Looked up from germline, CDR1 is MGHRA and CDR2 is YSYEKL. This CDR3 has 17 amino acids. V usage is TRBV4-1 and J usage is TRBJ2-7; 11 bases agree with TRBD2. Material for sequencing was naive CD4+ T cells sorted from blood. Subset denoted: CD45RA+ positively selected. The clonotype was recovered from a woman aged 30 to 39 in good health. CDR3 residues: CASSQDSTSGSMYEQYF. The CDR3 region has the DNA TGCGCCAGCAGCCAAGATAGTACTAGCGGGAGTATGTACGAGCAGTACTTC.